This passage covers 15 T cell receptor beta chains from one sample sequenced in a study of blood T cell repertoires in COVID-19. Data came from immunoSEQ multiplex PCR; TCRdb stores just in-frame clones and leaves some out. The data show under 150,000 clones, with around three quarters seen just once and approximately 8% held by the top ten. Material: peripheral blood. Receptor source: a man aged 50-59 years with active or convalescent COVID-19.

The chain uses TRBV15 and TRBJ2-3, with a weak D call TRBD1 (6 bases). Trimming took 4 bases from V and 0 from J, leaving 8 bases between them. Germline V gene sequence: CDR1 LNHNV, CDR2 YYDKDF (reference sequence). This CDR3 has 14 residues. The CDR3 is CATSTGQSTDTQYF. CDR3 bases: TGTGCCACCAGCACGGGACAAAGCACAGATACGCAGTATTTT.

The chain combines TRBV5-4 with TRBJ2-5; TRBD2 agrees at 11 bases. The CDR3 sequence is 15 residues long. From germline, CDR1 is SGHNT and CDR2 YYREEE (reference sequence). V was clipped by 4 bases and J by 5 bases; unmatched bases: 7. The CDR3 sequence is CASSRLAGMGETQYF. In nucleotides, the CDR3 is TGTGCCAGCAGCCGACTAGCGGGAATGGGGGAGACCCAGTACTTC.

This clone was counted once. The chain recombines TRBV9 with TRBJ1-5, with 9 positions matching TRBD1. Germline V CDR1 and CDR2: SGDLS, YYNGEE. The V gene end was trimmed by 0 bases and the J gene end by 5 bases; junction bases not matched to a gene: 3. The CDR3 loop spans 15 amino acids. CDR3 amino acids: CASSVGWTGDQPQHF. The CDR3, as DNA: TGTGCCAGCAGCGTAGGATGGACAGGGGATCAGCCCCAGCATTTT.

There are a few counts of this clone. This chain connects TRBV7-6 to TRBJ2-3, with 14 bases matching TRBD2. This CDR3 is 16 amino acids long. J lost 1 base, V lost 5 bases, and 2 bases had no gene match. The V gene's germline CDR1 is SGHVS and CDR2 FNYEAQ. The CDR3: CASSRTSGRRTDTQYF. The DNA of the CDR3 is TGTGCCAGCAGCAGGACTAGCGGGAGGCGCACAGATACGCAGTATTTT. Based on the CDR3 plus reference TRBV7-6 and TRBJ2-3, the full variable domain is GAGVSQSPRYKVTKRGQDVALRCDPISGHVSLYWYRQALGQGPEFLTYFNYEAQQDKSGLPNDRFSAERPEGSISTLTIQRTEQRDSAMYRCASSRTSGRRTDTQYFGPGTRLTVL.

This clone was counted a few times. The rearrangement uses TRBV28 and TRBJ2-7; D is possibly TRBD1 (6 bases). The ends were cut back, 6 bases at V and 2 bases at J, with 11 bases in the middle. This CDR3 region has 13 residues. Germline V CDR1 and CDR2: MDHEN, SYDVKM. CDR3 amino acids: CASRPQGTYEQYF. As DNA, the CDR3 is TGTGCCAGCAGACCTCAGGGGACCTACGAGCAGTACTTC.

This chain links TRBV7-9 with TRBJ2-3, with TRBD2 identical over 7 bases. V lost 3 bases and J lost 5; bases outside the gene matches: 8. The CDR3 runs 15 residues. The germline gives CDR1 SEHNR, CDR2 FQNEAQ (reference sequence). This chain's CDR3 is CASSFREGSIDTQYF. The CDR3 DNA reads as TGTGCCAGCAGCTTTAGGGAGGGATCTATAGATACGCAGTATTTT. Full variable domain (remainder filled in from reference TRBV7-9 and TRBJ2-3): DTGVSQNPRHKITKRGQNVTFRCDPISEHNRLYWYRQTLGQGPEFLTYFQNEAQLEKSRLLSDRFSAERPKGSFSTLEIQRTEQGDSAMYLCASSFREGSIDTQYFGPGTRLTVL.

The V gene is TRBV7-3, the J gene TRBJ1-6, with 10 bases matching TRBD1. The germline CDR1 and CDR2 sequences are SGHTA and FQGTGA. V lost 1 base and J lost 8; bases outside the gene matches: 2. There are 15 residues in the CDR3. CDR3 sequence reads: CASSLRTGGYSPLHF. In nucleotides, the CDR3 is TGTGCCAGCAGCTTAAGGACAGGGGGATATTCACCCCTCCACTTT.

This sequence joins TRBV28 and TRBJ2-3; no clear D. The CDR3 is 15 residues long. Germline V lookup: CDR1 MDHEN, CDR2 SYDVKM. The V end lost 6 bases, the J end lost 2 bases, and 15 bases lay between the germline ends. The CDR3 DNA follows: TGTGCCAGCAGACTCCCCACAGAAGACACAGATACGCAGTATTTT. Its translation: CASRLPTEDTDTQYF. Full variable domain (missing parts from reference TRBV28 and TRBJ2-3): DVKVTQSSRYLVKRTGEKVFLECVQDMDHENMFWYRQDPGLGLRLIYFSYDVKMKEKGDIPEGYSVSREKKERFSLILESASTNQTSMYLCASRLPTEDTDTQYFGPGTRLTVL.

J is TRBJ1-1 and V is TRBV20-1; TRBD1 agrees at 8 bases. CDR1 and CDR2 (germline): DFQATT, SNEGSKA (reference sequence). The CDR3 sequence is 14 residues long. V lost 3 bases to trimming and J lost 10 bases; unmatched junction nucleotides: 13. The CDR3 region has the DNA TGCAGTGCTAGTATCCCGGGACAGGCCAGAGGAGCTTTCTTT. Translated: CSASIPGQARGAFF.

The sample holds one count of this clone. The chain joins TRBV7-3 to TRBJ2-1, with 14 bases identical to TRBD2. V lost 2 bases and J lost 8; bases outside the gene matches: 5. This CDR3 has 16 residues. CDR1 is SGHTA and CDR2 is FQGTGA in the germline V gene. The CDR3 nucleotides read TGTGCCAGCAGCTTAGGGACTAGCGGGAGTCTGGATGAGCAGTTCTTC. As protein: CASSLGTSGSLDEQFF.

This clone came up a few times. The chain is built from TRBV15 and TRBJ2-7; possibly TRBD1 for D (6 bases). CDR3 length: 12 residues. Trimming removed 8 bases at V and 6 bases at J, with 14 bases between. Germline assignment: CDR1 LNHNV and CDR2 YYDKDF (reference sequence). In DNA form, the CDR3 reads TGTGCCACCTACTCAGGGGTAGGCGAGCAGTACTTC. The encoded protein is CATYSGVGEQYF.

The chain carries TRBV7-2 and TRBJ2-7; TRBD2 matches at 11 bases. Germline values: CDR1 SGHTA, CDR2 FQGNSA. The CDR3 covers 15 residues. Trimming cost V 1 base and J 4 bases; bases outside gene matches: 3. CDR3 protein: CASSLGSGRGYEQYF. The CDR3 DNA reads TGTGCCAGCAGCTTAGGTAGCGGGAGGGGATACGAGCAGTACTTC. Looking up the rest from reference TRBV7-2 and TRBJ2-7 gives the full variable domain: GAGVSQSPSNKVTEKGKDVELRCDPISGHTALYWYRQSLGQGLEFLIYFQGNSAPDKSGLPSDRFSAERTGGSVSTLTIQRTQQEDSAVYLCASSLGSGRGYEQYFGPGTRLTVT.

The gene calls are TRBV19 and TRBJ2-1, with 8 bases matching TRBD2. Germline V gene lookup returns CDR1 LNHDA and CDR2 SQIVND (reference sequence). The junction had 10 bases not matched to a gene; V was cut back by 0 bases and J by 0 bases. The CDR3 totals 19 residues. CDR3 protein: CASSIDIAGAGDSYNEQFF. In nucleotides, the CDR3 is TGTGCCAGTAGTATAGATATAGCCGGAGCGGGAGACTCCTACAATGAGCAGTTCTTC.

The V call is TRBV9, the J call TRBJ2-1, with TRBD1 matching over 9 bases. The germline gives CDR1 SGDLS, CDR2 YYNGEE. The length of the CDR3 is 15 residues. With 4 bases clipped from V and 7 bases from J, the junction kept 9 bases outside the gene matches. CDR3 nucleotides: TGTGCCAGCAGCCCAGGGGGACAGGGTTGGAATGAGCAGTTCTTC. Translated: CASSPGGQGWNEQFF. The variable domain in full, completed from reference TRBV9 and TRBJ2-1, reads DSGVTQTPKHLITATGQRVTLRCSPRSGDLSVYWYQQSLDQGLQFLIQYYNGEERAKGNILERFSAQQFPDLHSELNLSSLELGDSALYFCASSPGGQGWNEQFFGPGTRLTVL.

The DNA for the CDR3 is TGTGCCAGCAGCCAAATAGAGGCAGGGGGAGCAGAGCAGTACTTC. Its translation: CASSQIEAGGAEQYF. J is TRBJ2-7 and V is TRBV3-1 (or the pseudogene TRBV3-2); 7 nucleotides align to TRBD1. Per the germline V gene, CDR1 is LGHDT and CDR2 is YNNKEL (reference sequence). The CDR3 spans 15 residues. V lost 2 bases and J lost 7; bases outside the gene matches: 11.